These 26 T cell receptor beta chains share one sample of origin, sequenced in a study of T cell responses to AZD1222 COVID-19 vaccine. Here immunoSEQ multiplex PCR was the method, and the copy in TCRdb shows in-frame clones only, minus some. The table includes 85,000 to 130,000 clones, 88% detected once. The material sequenced was peripheral blood, taken on day 0 of AZD1222 vaccination. The receptors were gathered from an adult in good health.

J is TRBJ2-3 and V is TRBV24-1, with D perhaps TRBD1 (5 bases). The CDR3 loop spans 14 amino acids. Between the trimmed V and J ends, which lost 3 bases and 2 bases, there was a span of 8 bases. The germline CDR1 and CDR2 sequences are KGHDR and SFDVKD. The CDR3 DNA follows: TGTGCCACCAGTGATGTGGACATCACAGATACGCAGTATTTT. Translating it yields CATSDVDITDTQYF.

The genes are TRBV4-3 and TRBJ1-2, with TRBD1 identical over 8 bases. The V gene end was trimmed by 0 bases and the J gene end by 5 bases; junction bases not matched to a gene: 8. Germline CDR1 is LGHNA and CDR2 is YSLEER. There are 16 residues in the CDR3. CDR3 nucleotide sequence: TGCGCCAGCAGCCAAGATACGCAGGGGGCTTGGTATGGCTACACCTTC. It codes for CASSQDTQGAWYGYTF.

This clone is a singleton in its sample. The CDR3: CASSLGDSPKNEQFF. The CDR3 region has the DNA TGTGCCAGCAGCTTGGGGGACAGTCCAAAGAATGAGCAGTTCTTC. The chain employs TRBV7-9 and TRBJ2-1; 7 positions agree with TRBD1. V trimming: 3 bases; J trimming: 7 bases; junction bases outside the gene matches: 9. The CDR3 runs to 15 residues. CDR1 SEHNR and CDR2 FQNEAQ come from the germline V gene (reference sequence).

The CDR3 region has the DNA TGTGCCAGCAGCTTAGCGACAGGGGGAATGAACACTGAAGCTTTCTTT. This encodes CASSLATGGMNTEAFF. The V and J genes are TRBV7-2 and TRBJ1-1; 9 bases are shared with TRBD1. The CDR3 extends over 16 amino acids. With 0 bases clipped from V and 0 bases from J, the junction kept 2 bases outside the gene matches. Germline assignment: CDR1 SGHTA and CDR2 FQGNSA.

This chain connects TRBV29-1 to TRBJ2-3; D may be TRBD1 or TRBD2 (5 bases each). V lost 8 bases to trimming and J lost 0 bases, with 18 bases between them. CDR1 SQVTM and CDR2 ANQGSEA come from the germline V gene. The CDR3 has 15 amino acids. The CDR3 spells CSSRLRGSSTDTQYF. The CDR3 bases are TGCAGCTCCCGACTACGGGGCTCAAGCACAGATACGCAGTATTTT.

The chain recombines TRBV20-1 with TRBJ2-7; D remains unclear. V gave up 5 bases and J gave up 4 bases, with 9 bases separating them. Germline V gene sequence: CDR1 DFQATT, CDR2 SNEGSKA (reference sequence). CDR3 length: 11 amino acids. Written as DNA, the CDR3 is TGCAGTGCTTGGTCTTTATACGAGCAGTACTTC. It translates to CSAWSLYEQYF.

The V and J genes are TRBV7-2 and TRBJ2-7; tentative D call: TRBD2 (5 bases). The germline gives CDR1 SGHTA, CDR2 FQGNSA. The germline V and J ends were trimmed by 5 bases and 6 bases, with 8 bases remaining between them. This CDR3 is built from 11 residues. The CDR3 nucleotides are TGTGCCAGCAGCACTAGAGCCGAGCAGTACTTC. Its translation is CASSTRAEQYF.

V usage is TRBV19 and J usage is TRBJ1-6; 9 bases match TRBD1. V trimming: 6 bases; J trimming: 10 bases; junction bases outside the gene matches: 4. This CDR3 comprises 13 residues. CDR1 is LNHDA and CDR2 is SQIVND in the germline V gene (reference sequence). CDR3 DNA: TGTGCCAGTAGGGGACAGGGCTTGTCACCCCTCCACTTT. Translated: CASRGQGLSPLHF.

The gene calls are TRBV18 and TRBJ2-3; D call uncertain. The germline V and J ends were trimmed by 1 base and 1 base, with 9 bases remaining between them. Looked up from germline, CDR1 is KGHSH and CDR2 is LQKENI. This CDR3 is built from 15 residues. The CDR3 DNA sequence: TGTGCCAGCTCACCACAGGGCTCGGGCACAGATACGCAGTATTTT. Protein: CASSPQGSGTDTQYF.

The rearrangement uses TRBV28 and TRBJ2-7; tentative D call: TRBD1 (5 bases). V shed 1 base and J shed 5 bases, with 12 bases lying between them. The CDR3 length is 14 residues. CDR1 is MDHEN, CDR2 SYDVKM, per germline. DNA of the CDR3: TGTGCCAGCAGTTTATTCAGGGAATCAGACGAGCAGTACTTC. It is translated as CASSLFRESDEQYF.

The rearrangement links TRBV28 to TRBJ1-2; the match to TRBD1 covers 7 bases. J gave up 8 bases and V 3 bases, and 21 bases lay outside the gene matches. The CDR3 loop spans 18 amino acids. CDR1 is MDHEN, CDR2 SYDVKM, per germline. The CDR3 bases are TGTGCCAGCAGTTTGGAGGGGCACGACAGGGTGAGGAAATCGGGCTACACCTTC. Encoded protein: CASSLEGHDRVRKSGYTF.

The V and J genes are TRBV13 and TRBJ1-1; the D is unclear. The CDR3 has 14 amino acids. Looked up from germline, CDR1 is PRHDT and CDR2 is FYEKMQ (reference sequence). V was clipped by 2 bases and J by 0 bases, with 7 bases between them. The CDR3 reads CASSLRDVNTEAFF. CDR3 DNA sequence: TGTGCCAGCAGCTTAAGAGATGTGAACACTGAAGCTTTCTTT.

This chain links TRBV7-2 with TRBJ2-7; TRBD2 matches 9 bases. V trimming: 1 base; J trimming: 1 base; junction bases outside the gene matches: 8. The CDR3 runs to 17 residues. Germline CDR1 SGHTA, CDR2 FQGNSA. The CDR3 nucleotides are TGTGCCAGCAGCTTAGTAGGTTCTAGCGGGAATTCCTACGAGCAGTACTTC. This gives the protein CASSLVGSSGNSYEQYF.

The CDR3 nucleotides read TGTGCCAGCAGCCTTGGACAGGGAAGAAACACCATATATTTT. This sequence encodes CASSLGQGRNTIYF. The chain is built from TRBV7-2 and TRBJ1-3; TRBD1 matches 8 bases. Germline V gives CDR1 SGHTA, CDR2 FQGNSA. The length of the CDR3 is 14 residues. The junction had 5 bases not matched to a gene; V was cut back by 5 bases and J by 5 bases.

The chain has TRBV18 and TRBJ1-5, with D tentatively TRBD1 (6 bases). The CDR3 contains 18 residues. Germline V lookup: CDR1 KGHSH, CDR2 LQKENI. V lost 4 bases, J lost 3 bases, and 22 bases lay in between. The DNA for the CDR3 is TGTGCCAGCTCACGGAATTCACTTCAAGGACAGACCAATCAGCCCCAGCATTTT. Its protein is CASSRNSLQGQTNQPQHF.

V gene TRBV28 combines with J gene TRBJ1-6; 8 bases are a match to TRBD1. The CDR3 spans 15 residues. Germline values: CDR1 MDHEN, CDR2 SYDVKM. The V gene end was trimmed by 4 bases and the J gene end by 9 bases; junction bases not matched to a gene: 8. The CDR3 DNA reads TGTGCCAGCAGTTCCTCGACAGGGGTGGGTTCACCCCTCCACTTT. It yields the protein CASSSSTGVGSPLHF.

The V and J genes are TRBV24-1 and TRBJ1-5; D gene uncertain. The CDR3 covers 13 residues. Germline lookup yields CDR1 KGHDR and CDR2 SFDVKD. Trimming took off 1 base at V and 4 bases at J, with 4 bases between the two ends. The CDR3 loop reads CATSDFGNQPQHF. The CDR3 nucleotides read TGTGCCACCAGTGATTTTGGGAATCAGCCCCAGCATTTT.

The chain links TRBV5-1 to TRBJ2-3, with D hard to call. V dropped 4 bases and J dropped 0 bases, with 18 bases sitting between them. CDR3 size: 17 residues. From germline, CDR1 is SGHRS and CDR2 YFSETQ. CDR3 sequence: CASSRRPQEESTDTQYF. The CDR3, as DNA: TGCGCCAGCAGCCGAAGACCCCAGGAAGAAAGCACAGATACGCAGTATTTT.

The genes are TRBV5-1 and TRBJ1-5, with D possibly TRBD1 on 6 matching bases. Germline values: CDR1 SGHRS, CDR2 YFSETQ. This CDR3 is built from 14 residues. The V end was cut by 0 bases, the J end by 7 bases, with 11 bases between. The CDR3 DNA is TGCGCCAGCAGCTTGGAGGGGACATCCCAGCCCCAGCATTTT. Residues: CASSLEGTSQPQHF.

This sequence joins TRBV6-1 and TRBJ2-7, with TRBD1 matching 7 bases. Unmatched junction bases numbered 4, after V lost 0 bases and J lost 2 bases. The CDR3 is 15 residues long. Germline values: CDR1 MNHNS, CDR2 SASEGT. In DNA, the CDR3 is TGTGCCAGCAGTGAAGCGCCAGACAGGGCCTACGAGCAGTACTTC. Its translation is CASSEAPDRAYEQYF.

This rearrangement joins TRBV9 to TRBJ2-5; tentatively, D is TRBD1 (5 bases). This CDR3 region has 15 residues. The V and J ends lost 6 bases and 0 bases respectively, with 15 bases between them. CDR1 SGDLS and CDR2 YYNGEE come from the germline V gene. DNA for the CDR3: TGTGCCAGCAACCAGGGTCGGAAGAACCAAGAGACCCAGTACTTC. Translation: CASNQGRKNQETQYF.

The chain couples TRBV19 to TRBJ1-4; 7 positions agree with TRBD1. Per germline, CDR1 LNHDA and CDR2 SQIVND (reference sequence). The CDR3 length is 15 residues. The junction had 8 bases not matched to a gene; V was cut back by 0 bases and J by 10 bases. This CDR3 reads CASSIEGQWTLKLFF. The CDR3 DNA follows: TGTGCCAGTAGTATAGAGGGACAGTGGACTTTAAAACTGTTTTTT.

This clone is medium-sized within its sample. The rearrangement joins TRBV2 to TRBJ2-1, with TRBD2 identical over 9 bases. V dropped 5 bases and J dropped 1; count of bases not matched to a gene: 3. The CDR3 runs to 15 residues. Germline V gene data show CDR1 as SNHLY and CDR2 as FYNNEI. The CDR3 DNA reads TGTGCCAGCAGTCCTGCGGGGGGGTCCTACAATGAGCAGTTCTTC. This gives the protein CASSPAGGSYNEQFF. Complete variable domain (other parts from reference TRBV2 and TRBJ2-1): EPEVTQTPSHQVTQMGQEVILRCVPISNHLYFYWYRQILGQKVEFLVSFYNNEISEKSEIFDDQFSVERPDGSNFTLKIRSTKLEDSAMYFCASSPAGGSYNEQFFGPGTRLTVL.

V usage is TRBV28 and J usage is TRBJ1-2; the match to TRBD1 covers 9 bases. V shed 10 bases, J shed 6 bases, and the junction held 9 bases outside the gene matches. The CDR3 is 13 residues long. CDR1 MDHEN and CDR2 SYDVKM come from the germline V gene. The CDR3 region has the DNA TGTGCCACCTCCGGGACAGGGAATAATGGCTACACCTTC. Translated, it gives CATSGTGNNGYTF.

V is TRBV7-2 and J is TRBJ2-7; 9 bases map to TRBD2. The CDR3 length is 15 residues. Germline V gene data show CDR1 as SGHTA and CDR2 as FQGNSA. Losses at the gene ends were 6 bases for V and 6 bases for J; bases not matched to a gene: 12. The CDR3 loop is CASRSISGRFSEQYF. CDR3 nucleotides: TGTGCCAGCAGATCGATTAGCGGGAGATTTTCCGAGCAGTACTTC.

The rearrangement joins TRBV27 to TRBJ2-1; 8 bases agree with TRBD2. The CDR3 is 16 amino acids. CDR1 is MNHEY and CDR2 is SMNVEV in the germline V gene (reference sequence). J was trimmed by 1 base and V by 1 base; bases with no gene match: 3. The CDR3, as DNA: TGTGCCAGCAGTTTATTCTCGGGGGGGTCCTACAATGAGCAGTTCTTC. Protein product: CASSLFSGGSYNEQFF.